Included here is one T cell receptor (beta chain) sequence, with context. Its antigen is not identified. The sample originates from a study of beta chain features in type 1 diabetes. The study reverse transcribed the entire isolated RNA, so it sequenced expressed TCRB transcripts. TCRdb's copy holds only in-frame clones and misses some; the assay was immunoSEQ multiplex PCR. The profile shows about 160,000 clones, over 55% of them singletons. This CDR3 contains 14 residues. Germline CDR1 is SNHLY and CDR2 is FYNNEI. The ends were cut back, 1 base at V and 10 bases at J, with 11 bases in the middle. CD4+ cells of the naive, central memory, regulatory and stem cell-like memory types were sorted via CD45RO/CCR7/CD25/CD127/CD95/CD27. Study-level results: The study found moderately but significantly shorter TCRB CDR3s in all four CD4+ subsets of Type 1 diabetes patients. The naive, central memory and Treg TCRB repertoires of patients appeared to be more similar to one another than those of healthy donors. VDJ junctions sequenced from type 1 diabetes patients showed fewer insertions and more deletions. The cDNA sequencing approach could over-represent high-TCR-expressing cells.

The TCR was taken from a man aged 30 to 45 with type 1 diabetes. The chain recombines TRBV2 with TRBJ1-6; D not resolved. The sample was naive CD4+ T cells from blood. CDR3 protein: CASSEGWQESPLHF. The CDR3 DNA sequence: TGTGCCAGCAGTGAAGGCTGGCAGGAATCACCCCTCCACTTT. Full variable domain (missing parts from reference TRBV2 and TRBJ1-6): EPEVTQTPSHQVTQMGQEVILRCVPISNHLYFYWYRQILGQKVEFLVSFYNNEISEKSEIFDDQFSVERPDGSNFTLKIRSTKLEDSAMYFCASSEGWQESPLHFGNGTRLTVT.